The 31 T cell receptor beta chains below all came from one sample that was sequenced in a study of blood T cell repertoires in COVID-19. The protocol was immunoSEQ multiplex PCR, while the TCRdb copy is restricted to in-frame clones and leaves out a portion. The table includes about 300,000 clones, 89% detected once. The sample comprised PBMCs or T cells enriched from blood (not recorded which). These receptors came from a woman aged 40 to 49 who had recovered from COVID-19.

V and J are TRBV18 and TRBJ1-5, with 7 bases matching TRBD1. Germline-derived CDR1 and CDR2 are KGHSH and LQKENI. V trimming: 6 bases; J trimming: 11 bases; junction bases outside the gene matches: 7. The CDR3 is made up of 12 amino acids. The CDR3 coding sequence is TGTGCCAGCTCTTCGGACAGGATGGCCCAGCATTTT. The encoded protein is CASSSDRMAQHF.

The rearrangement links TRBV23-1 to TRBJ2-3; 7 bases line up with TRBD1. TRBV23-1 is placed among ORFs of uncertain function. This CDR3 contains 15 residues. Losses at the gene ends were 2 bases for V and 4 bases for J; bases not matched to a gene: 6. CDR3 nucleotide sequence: TGCGCCAGCAGTCAAAGGACAGGATTTGCAGATACGCAGTATTTT. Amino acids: CASSQRTGFADTQYF.

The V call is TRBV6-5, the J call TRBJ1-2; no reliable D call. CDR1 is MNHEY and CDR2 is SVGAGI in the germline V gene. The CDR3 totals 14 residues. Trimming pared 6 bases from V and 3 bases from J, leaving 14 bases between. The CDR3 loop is CASSPVVGDYGYTF. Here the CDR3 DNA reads TGTGCCAGCAGCCCGGTCGTTGGAGACTATGGCTACACCTTC.

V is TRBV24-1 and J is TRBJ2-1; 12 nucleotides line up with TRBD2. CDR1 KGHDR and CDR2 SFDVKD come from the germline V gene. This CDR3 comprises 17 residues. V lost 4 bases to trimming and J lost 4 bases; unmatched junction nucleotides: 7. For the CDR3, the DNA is TGTGCCACCAGTGACGGACTAGCGGGGACCAATTACAATGAGCAGTTCTTC. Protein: CATSDGLAGTNYNEQFF.

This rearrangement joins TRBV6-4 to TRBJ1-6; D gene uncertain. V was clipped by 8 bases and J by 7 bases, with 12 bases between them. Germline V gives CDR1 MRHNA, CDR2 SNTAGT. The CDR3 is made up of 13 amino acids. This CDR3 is CASGRTENSPLHF. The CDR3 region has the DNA TGTGCCAGCGGGAGGACGGAAAATTCACCCCTCCACTTT.

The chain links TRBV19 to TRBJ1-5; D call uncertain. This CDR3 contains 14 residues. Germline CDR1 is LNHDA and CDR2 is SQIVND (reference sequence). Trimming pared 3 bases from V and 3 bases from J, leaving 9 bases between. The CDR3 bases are TGTGCCAGTAGTATTTTGGGCGTCAATCAGCCCCAGCATTTT. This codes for CASSILGVNQPQHF.

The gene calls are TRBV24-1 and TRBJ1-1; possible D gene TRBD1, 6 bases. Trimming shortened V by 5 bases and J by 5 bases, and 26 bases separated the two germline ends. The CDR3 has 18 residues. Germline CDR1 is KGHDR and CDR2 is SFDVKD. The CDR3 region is CATSGRYRVLVLRTEAFF. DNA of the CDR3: TGTGCCACCAGTGGTCGGTACAGGGTATTAGTCTTGCGGACTGAAGCTTTCTTT.

The CDR3 DNA reads TGTGCCAGCAGCCCTCTGGGGCGCCGGGTCCGAGAGACCCAGTACTTC. This translates into CASSPLGRRVRETQYF. The chain uses TRBV13 and TRBJ2-5; D might be TRBD1 (5 bases). V gave up 5 bases and J gave up 4 bases, with 20 bases separating them. CDR3 length: 16 residues. CDR1 is PRHDT, CDR2 FYEKMQ, per germline (reference sequence). The full variable domain, completed using reference TRBV13 and TRBJ2-5, is AAGVIQSPRHLIKEKRETATLKCYPIPRHDTVYWYQQGPGQDPQFLISFYEKMQSDKGSIPDRFSAQQFSDYHSELNMSSLELGDSALYFCASSPLGRRVRETQYFGPGTRLLVL.

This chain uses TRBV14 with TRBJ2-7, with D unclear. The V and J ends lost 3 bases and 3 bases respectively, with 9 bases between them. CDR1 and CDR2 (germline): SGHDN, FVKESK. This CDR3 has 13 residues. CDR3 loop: CASSQSVDYEQYF. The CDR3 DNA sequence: TGTGCCAGCAGCCAGTCTGTAGACTACGAGCAGTACTTC.

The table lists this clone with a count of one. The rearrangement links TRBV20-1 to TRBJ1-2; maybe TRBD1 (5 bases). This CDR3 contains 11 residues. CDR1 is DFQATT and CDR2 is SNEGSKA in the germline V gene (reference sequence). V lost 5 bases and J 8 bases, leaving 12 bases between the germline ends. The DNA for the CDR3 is TGCAGTGCTGGACACAGTTGGGGCTACACCTTC. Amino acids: CSAGHSWGYTF.

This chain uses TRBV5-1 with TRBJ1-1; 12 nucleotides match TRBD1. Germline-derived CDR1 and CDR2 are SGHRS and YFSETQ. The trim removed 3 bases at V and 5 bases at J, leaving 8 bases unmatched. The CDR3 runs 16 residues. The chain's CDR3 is CASSSDPGQGATEAFF. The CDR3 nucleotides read TGCGCCAGCAGCTCGGACCCGGGACAGGGGGCTACTGAAGCTTTCTTT. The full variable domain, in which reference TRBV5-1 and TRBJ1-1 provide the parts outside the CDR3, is KAGVTQTPRYLIKTRGQQVTLSCSPISGHRSVSWYQQTPGQGLQFLFEYFSETQRNKGNFPGRFSGRQFSNSRSEMNVSTLELGDSALYLCASSSDPGQGATEAFFGQGTRLTVV.

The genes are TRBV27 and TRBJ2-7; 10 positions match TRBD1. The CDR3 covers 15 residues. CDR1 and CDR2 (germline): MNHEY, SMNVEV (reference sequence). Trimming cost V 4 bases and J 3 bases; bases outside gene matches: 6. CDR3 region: CASSSRDRGIYEQYF. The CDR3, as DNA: TGTGCCAGCAGTTCCCGGGACAGGGGTATCTACGAGCAGTACTTC.

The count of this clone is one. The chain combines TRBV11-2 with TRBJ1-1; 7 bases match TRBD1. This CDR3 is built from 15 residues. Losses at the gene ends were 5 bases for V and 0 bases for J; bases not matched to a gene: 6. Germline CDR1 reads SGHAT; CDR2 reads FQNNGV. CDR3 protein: CASSDREKMNTEAFF. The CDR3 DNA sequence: TGTGCCAGCAGCGACAGGGAAAAGATGAACACTGAAGCTTTCTTT.

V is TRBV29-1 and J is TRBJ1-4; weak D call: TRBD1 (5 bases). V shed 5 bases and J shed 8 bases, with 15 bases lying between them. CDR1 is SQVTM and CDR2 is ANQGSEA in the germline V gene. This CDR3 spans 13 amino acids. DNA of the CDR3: TGCAGCGTTCGTCGTGGGACTGGGGAAAAACTGTTTTTT. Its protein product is CSVRRGTGEKLFF.

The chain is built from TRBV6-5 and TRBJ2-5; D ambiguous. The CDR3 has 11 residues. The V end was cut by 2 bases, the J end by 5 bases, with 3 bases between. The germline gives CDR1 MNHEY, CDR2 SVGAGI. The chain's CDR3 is CASSYLETQYF. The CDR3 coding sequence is TGTGCCAGCAGTTACCTCGAGACCCAGTACTTC.

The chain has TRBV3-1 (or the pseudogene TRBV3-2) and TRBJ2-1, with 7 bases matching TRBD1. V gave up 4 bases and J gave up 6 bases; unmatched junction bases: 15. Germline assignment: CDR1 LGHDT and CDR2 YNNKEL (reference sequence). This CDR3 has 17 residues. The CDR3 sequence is CASSPRAGGKAGNEQFF. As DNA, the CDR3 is TGTGCCAGCAGCCCCCGGGCAGGGGGAAAGGCAGGCAATGAGCAGTTCTTC.

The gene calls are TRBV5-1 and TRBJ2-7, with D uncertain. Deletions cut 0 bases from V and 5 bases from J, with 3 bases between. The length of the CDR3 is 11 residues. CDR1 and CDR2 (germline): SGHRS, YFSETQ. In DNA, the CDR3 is TGCGCCAGCAGCTTGGGCGACGAGCAGTACTTC. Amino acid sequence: CASSLGDEQYF.

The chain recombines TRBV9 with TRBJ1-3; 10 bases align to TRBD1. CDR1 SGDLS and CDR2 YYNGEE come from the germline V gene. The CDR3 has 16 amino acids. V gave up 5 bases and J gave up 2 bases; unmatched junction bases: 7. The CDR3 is CASSVTGTGAGNTIYF. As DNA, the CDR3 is TGTGCCAGCAGTGTGACCGGGACAGGGGCTGGAAACACCATATATTTT.

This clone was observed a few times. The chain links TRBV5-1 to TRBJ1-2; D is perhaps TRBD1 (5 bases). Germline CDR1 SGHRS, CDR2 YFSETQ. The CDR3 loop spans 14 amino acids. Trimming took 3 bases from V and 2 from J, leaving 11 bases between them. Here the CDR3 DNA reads TGCGCCAGCAGCTCGGCGACAGCGAACTATGGCTACACCTTC. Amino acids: CASSSATANYGYTF.

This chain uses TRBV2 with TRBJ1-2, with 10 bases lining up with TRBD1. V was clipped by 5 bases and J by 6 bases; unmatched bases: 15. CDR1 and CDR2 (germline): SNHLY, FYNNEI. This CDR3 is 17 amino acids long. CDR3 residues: CASSLTGGAPLGHGYTF. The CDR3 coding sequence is TGTGCCAGCAGTTTGACAGGGGGCGCTCCCCTTGGTCATGGCTACACCTTC.

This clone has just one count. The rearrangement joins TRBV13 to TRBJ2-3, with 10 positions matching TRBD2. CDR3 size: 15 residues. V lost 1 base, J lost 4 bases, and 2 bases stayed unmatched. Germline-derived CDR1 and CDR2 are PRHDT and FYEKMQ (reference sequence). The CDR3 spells CASSLAAGGADTQYF. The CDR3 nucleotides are TGTGCCAGCAGCTTAGCAGCGGGGGGGGCAGATACGCAGTATTTT.

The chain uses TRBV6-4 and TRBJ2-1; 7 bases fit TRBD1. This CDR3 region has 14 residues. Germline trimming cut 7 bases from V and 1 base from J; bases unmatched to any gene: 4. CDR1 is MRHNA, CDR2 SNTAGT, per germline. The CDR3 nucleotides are TGTGCCAGCAAACGGGACAGTTCCTACAATGAGCAGTTCTTC. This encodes CASKRDSSYNEQFF.

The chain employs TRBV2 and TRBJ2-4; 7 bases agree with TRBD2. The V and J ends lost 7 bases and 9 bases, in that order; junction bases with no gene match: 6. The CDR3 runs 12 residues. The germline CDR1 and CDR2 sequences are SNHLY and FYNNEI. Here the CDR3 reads CASIRREGIQYF. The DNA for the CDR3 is TGTGCCAGCATTCGAAGGGAGGGCATTCAGTACTTC.

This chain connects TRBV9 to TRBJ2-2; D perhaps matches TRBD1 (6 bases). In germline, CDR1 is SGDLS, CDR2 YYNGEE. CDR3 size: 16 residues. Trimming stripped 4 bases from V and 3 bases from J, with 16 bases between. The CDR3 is CASSPLDRWDTGELFF. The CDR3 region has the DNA TGTGCCAGCAGCCCATTGGACAGATGGGACACCGGGGAGCTGTTTTTT.

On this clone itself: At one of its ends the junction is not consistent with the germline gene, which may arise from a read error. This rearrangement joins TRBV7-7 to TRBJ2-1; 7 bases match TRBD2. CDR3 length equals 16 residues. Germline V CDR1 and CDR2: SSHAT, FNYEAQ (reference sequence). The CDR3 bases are TGTGCTAGCAGCTTAGATGCGGGAGCGGCCTACAATGAGCAGTTCTTC. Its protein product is CASSLDAGAAYNEQFF.

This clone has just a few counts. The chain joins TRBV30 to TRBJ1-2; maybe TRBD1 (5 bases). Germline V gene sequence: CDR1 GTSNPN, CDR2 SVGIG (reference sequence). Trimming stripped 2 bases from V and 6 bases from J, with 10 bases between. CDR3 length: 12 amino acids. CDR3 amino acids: CAWSRQTNGYTF. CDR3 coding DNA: TGTGCCTGGAGTAGACAGACGAATGGCTACACCTTC.

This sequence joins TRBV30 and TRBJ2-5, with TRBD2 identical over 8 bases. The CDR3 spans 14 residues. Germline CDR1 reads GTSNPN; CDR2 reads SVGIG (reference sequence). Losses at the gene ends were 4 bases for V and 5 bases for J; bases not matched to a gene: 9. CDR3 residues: CAWTTSGSGETQYF. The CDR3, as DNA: TGTGCCTGGACCACTAGCGGTAGCGGGGAGACCCAGTACTTC.

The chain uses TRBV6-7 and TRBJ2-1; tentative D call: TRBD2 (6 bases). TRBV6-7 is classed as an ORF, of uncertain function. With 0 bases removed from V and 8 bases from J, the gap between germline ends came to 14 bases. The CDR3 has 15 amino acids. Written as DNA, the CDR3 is TGTGCCAGCAGTTACTCGATGGGAGGTAGGGATGAGCAGTTCTTC. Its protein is CASSYSMGGRDEQFF.

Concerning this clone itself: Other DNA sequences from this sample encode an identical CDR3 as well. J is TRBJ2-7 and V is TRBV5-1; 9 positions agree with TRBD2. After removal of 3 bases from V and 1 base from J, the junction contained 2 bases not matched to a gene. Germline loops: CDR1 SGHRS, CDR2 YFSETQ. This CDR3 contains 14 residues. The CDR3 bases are TGCGCCAGCAGCTCGACTAGCGGTTCCTACGAGCAGTACTTC. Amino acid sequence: CASSSTSGSYEQYF.

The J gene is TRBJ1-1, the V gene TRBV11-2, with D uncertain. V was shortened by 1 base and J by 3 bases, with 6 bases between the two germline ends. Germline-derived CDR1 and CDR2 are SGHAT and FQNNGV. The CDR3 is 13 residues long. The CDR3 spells CASSLGQYTEAFF. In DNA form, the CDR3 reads TGTGCCAGCAGCTTAGGCCAGTACACTGAAGCTTTCTTT.

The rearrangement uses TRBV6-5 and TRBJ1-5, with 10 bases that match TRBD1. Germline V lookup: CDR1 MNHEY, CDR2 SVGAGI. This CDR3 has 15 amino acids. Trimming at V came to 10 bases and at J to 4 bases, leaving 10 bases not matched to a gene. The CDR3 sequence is CATIPGQGMNQPQHF. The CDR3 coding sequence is TGTGCCACCATACCGGGACAGGGGATGAATCAGCCCCAGCATTTT.